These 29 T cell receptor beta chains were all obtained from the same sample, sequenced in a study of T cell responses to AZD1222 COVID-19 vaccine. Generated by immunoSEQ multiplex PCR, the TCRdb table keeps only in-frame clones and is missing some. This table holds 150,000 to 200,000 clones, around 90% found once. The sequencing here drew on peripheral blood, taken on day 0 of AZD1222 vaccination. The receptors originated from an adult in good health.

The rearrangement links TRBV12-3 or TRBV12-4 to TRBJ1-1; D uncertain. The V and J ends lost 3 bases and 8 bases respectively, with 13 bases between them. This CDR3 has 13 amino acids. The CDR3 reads CASSFITDREAFF. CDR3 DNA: TGTGCCAGCAGTTTTATCACAGATCGCGAAGCTTTCTTT.

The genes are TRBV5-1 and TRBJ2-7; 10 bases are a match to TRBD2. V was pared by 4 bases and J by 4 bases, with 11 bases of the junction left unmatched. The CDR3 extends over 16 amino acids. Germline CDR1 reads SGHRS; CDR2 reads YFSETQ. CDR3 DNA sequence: TGCGCCAGCAGCCCCGTATCTAGCGGGAGACGATACGAGCAGTACTTC. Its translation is CASSPVSSGRRYEQYF.

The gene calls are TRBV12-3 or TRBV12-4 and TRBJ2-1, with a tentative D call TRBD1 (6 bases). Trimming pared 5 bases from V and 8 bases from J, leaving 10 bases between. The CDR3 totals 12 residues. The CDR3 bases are TGTGCCAGCAGTCCCAACAGGGATGAGCAGTTCTTC. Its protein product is CASSPNRDEQFF.

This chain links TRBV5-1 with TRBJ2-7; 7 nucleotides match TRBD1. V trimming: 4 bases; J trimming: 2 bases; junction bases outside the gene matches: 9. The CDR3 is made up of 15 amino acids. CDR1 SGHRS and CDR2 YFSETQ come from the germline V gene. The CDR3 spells CASSRQGQSTYEQYF. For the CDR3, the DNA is TGCGCCAGCAGCCGGCAGGGACAGTCGACCTACGAGCAGTACTTC.

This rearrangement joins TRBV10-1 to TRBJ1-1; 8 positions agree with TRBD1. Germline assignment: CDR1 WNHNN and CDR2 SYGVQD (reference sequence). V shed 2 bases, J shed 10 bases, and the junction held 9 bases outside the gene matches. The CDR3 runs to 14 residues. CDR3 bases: TGCGCCAGCAGTGAGCAGGGGGCGGCCGTGAGAGCTTTCTTT. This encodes CASSEQGAAVRAFF.

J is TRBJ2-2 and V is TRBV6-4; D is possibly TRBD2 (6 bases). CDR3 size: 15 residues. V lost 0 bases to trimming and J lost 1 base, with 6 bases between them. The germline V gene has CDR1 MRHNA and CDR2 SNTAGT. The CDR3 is CASSDSSGNTGELFF. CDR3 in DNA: TGTGCCAGCAGTGACTCTAGCGGGAACACCGGGGAGCTGTTTTTT.

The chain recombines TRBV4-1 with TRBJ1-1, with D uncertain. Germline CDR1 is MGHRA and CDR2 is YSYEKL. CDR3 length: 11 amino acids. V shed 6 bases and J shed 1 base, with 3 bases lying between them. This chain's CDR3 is CASSGNTEAFF. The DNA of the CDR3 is TGCGCCAGCAGTGGGAACACTGAAGCTTTCTTT.

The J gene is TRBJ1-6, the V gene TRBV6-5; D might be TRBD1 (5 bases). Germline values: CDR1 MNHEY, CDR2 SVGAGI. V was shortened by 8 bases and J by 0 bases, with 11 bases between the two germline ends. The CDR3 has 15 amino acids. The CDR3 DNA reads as TGTGCCAGCGACAGCTCCGACTCCTATAATTCACCCCTCCACTTT. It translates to CASDSSDSYNSPLHF.

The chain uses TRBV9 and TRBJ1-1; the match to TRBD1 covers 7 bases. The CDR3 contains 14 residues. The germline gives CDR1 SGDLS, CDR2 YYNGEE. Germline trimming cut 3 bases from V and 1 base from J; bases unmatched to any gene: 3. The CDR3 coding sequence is TGTGCCAGCAGCGCCCGGGACAGGAACACTGAAGCTTTCTTT. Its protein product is CASSARDRNTEAFF.

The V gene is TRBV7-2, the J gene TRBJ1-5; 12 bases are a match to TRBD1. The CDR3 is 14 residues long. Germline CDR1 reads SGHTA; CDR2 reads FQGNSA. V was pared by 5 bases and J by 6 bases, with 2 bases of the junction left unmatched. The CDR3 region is CASSGTGGVQPQHF. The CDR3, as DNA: TGTGCCAGCAGCGGGACAGGGGGCGTTCAGCCCCAGCATTTT. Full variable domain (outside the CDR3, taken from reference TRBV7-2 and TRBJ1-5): GAGVSQSPSNKVTEKGKDVELRCDPISGHTALYWYRQSLGQGLEFLIYFQGNSAPDKSGLPSDRFSAERTGGSVSTLTIQRTQQEDSAVYLCASSGTGGVQPQHFGDGTRLSIL.

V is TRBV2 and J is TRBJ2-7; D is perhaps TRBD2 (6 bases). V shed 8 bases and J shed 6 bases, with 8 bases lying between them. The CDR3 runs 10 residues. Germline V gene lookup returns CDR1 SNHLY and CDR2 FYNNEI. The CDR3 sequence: CASGTGEQYF. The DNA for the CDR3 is TGTGCCAGCGGGACTGGCGAGCAGTACTTC.

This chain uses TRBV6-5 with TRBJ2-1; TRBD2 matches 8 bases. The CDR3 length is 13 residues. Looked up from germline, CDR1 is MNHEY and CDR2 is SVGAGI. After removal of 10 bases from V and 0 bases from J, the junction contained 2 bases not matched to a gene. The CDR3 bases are TGTGCCACCGGGACTAGCTCCTACAATGAGCAGTTCTTC. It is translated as CATGTSSYNEQFF.

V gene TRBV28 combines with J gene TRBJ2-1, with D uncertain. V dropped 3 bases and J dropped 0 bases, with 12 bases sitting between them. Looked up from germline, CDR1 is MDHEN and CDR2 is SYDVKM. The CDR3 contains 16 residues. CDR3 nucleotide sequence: TGTGCCAGCAGTTTTTACCGCAGGAGCTCCTACAATGAGCAGTTCTTC. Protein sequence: CASSFYRRSSYNEQFF.

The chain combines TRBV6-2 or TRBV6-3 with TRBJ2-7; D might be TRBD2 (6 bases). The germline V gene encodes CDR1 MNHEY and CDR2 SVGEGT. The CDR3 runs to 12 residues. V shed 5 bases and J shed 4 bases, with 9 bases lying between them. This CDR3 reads CASSLGGYEQYF. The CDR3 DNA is TGTGCCAGCAGTCTGGGGGGTTACGAGCAGTACTTC.

The CDR3 nucleotides are TGTGCCAGCAGTTTATCATTAAAAGGGGCTGAAGCTTTCTTT. It yields the protein CASSLSLKGAEAFF. The V call is TRBV27, the J call TRBJ1-1, with D perhaps TRBD1 (5 bases). This CDR3 comprises 14 residues. Trimming cost V 0 bases and J 6 bases, with 11 bases left between them. Germline CDR1 MNHEY, CDR2 SMNVEV (reference sequence).

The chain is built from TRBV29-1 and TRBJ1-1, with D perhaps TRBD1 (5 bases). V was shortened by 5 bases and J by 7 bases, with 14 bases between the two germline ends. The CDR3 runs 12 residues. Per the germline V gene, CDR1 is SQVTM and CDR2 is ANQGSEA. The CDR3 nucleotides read TGCAGCGTTCAACGTTTGGGGGATGAAGCTTTCTTT. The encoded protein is CSVQRLGDEAFF.

The CDR3 DNA follows: TGTGCCAGCTACAGCCCAGGGCCCTCTGGAAACACCATATATTTT. This sequence encodes CASYSPGPSGNTIYF. The chain has TRBV6-5 and TRBJ1-3; tentatively, D is TRBD1 (5 bases). The CDR3 loop spans 15 amino acids. Germline V gene sequence: CDR1 MNHEY, CDR2 SVGAGI. V gave up 8 bases and J gave up 0 bases, with 14 bases separating them.

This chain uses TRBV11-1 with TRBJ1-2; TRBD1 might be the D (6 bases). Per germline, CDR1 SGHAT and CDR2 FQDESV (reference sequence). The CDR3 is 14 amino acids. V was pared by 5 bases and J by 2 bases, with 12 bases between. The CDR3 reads CASSPQGLNYGYTF. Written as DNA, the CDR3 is TGTGCCAGCAGCCCGCAGGGGTTGAACTATGGCTACACCTTC.

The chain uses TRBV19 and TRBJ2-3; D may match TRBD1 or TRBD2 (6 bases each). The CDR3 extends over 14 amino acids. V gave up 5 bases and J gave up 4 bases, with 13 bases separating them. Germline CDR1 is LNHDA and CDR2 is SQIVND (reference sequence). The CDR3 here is CASSPAGGPDTQYF. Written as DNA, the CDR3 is TGTGCCAGTAGTCCCGCCGGGGGCCCAGATACGCAGTATTTT.

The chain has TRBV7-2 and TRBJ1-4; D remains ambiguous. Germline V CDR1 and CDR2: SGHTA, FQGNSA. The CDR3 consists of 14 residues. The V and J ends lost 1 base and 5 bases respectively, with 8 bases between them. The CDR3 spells CASSLGGQNEKLFF. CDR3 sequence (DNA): TGTGCCAGCAGCTTAGGGGGTCAGAATGAAAAACTGTTTTTT.

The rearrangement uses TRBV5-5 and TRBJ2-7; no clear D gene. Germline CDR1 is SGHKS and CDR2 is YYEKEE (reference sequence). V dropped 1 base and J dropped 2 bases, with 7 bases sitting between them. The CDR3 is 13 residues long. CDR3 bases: TGTGCCAGCAGCTTGACGGTACCCTACGAGCAGTACTTC. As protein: CASSLTVPYEQYF.

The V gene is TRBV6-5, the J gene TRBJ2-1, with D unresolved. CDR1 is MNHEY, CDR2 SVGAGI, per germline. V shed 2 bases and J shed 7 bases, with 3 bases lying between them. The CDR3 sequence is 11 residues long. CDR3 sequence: CASSYGNEQFF. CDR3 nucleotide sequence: TGTGCCAGCAGTTACGGGAATGAGCAGTTCTTC.

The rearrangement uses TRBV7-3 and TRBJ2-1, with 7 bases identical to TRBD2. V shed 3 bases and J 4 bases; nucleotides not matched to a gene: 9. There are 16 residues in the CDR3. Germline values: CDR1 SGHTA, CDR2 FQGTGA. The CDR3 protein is CASSLRTRLPYNEQFF. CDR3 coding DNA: TGTGCCAGCAGCTTGAGGACTAGGCTCCCGTACAATGAGCAGTTCTTC.

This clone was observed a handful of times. The CDR3 region is CASSLDRAGGYTF. For the CDR3, the DNA is TGTGCCAGCAGCTTGGACAGGGCGGGTGGCTACACCTTC. This chain connects TRBV5-6 to TRBJ1-2; D possibly corresponds to TRBD1 (6 bases). Trimming left V 0 bases short and J 7 bases short, with 10 bases between. The V gene's germline CDR1 is SGHDT and CDR2 YYEEEE. The CDR3 covers 13 residues. Filled out from reference TRBV5-6 and TRBJ1-2, the complete variable domain reads DAGVTQSPTHLIKTRGQQVTLRCSPKSGHDTVSWYQQALGQGPQFIFQYYEEEERQRGNFPDRFSGHQFPNYSSELNVNALLLGDSALYLCASSLDRAGGYTFGSGTRLTVV.

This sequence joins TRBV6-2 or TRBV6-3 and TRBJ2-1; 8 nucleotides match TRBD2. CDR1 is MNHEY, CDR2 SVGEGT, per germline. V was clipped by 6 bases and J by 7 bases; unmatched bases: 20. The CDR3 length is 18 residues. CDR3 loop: CASSPRVSGIGLGNEQFF. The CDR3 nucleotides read TGTGCCAGCAGCCCCAGGGTTAGCGGGATAGGTCTGGGAAATGAGCAGTTCTTC.

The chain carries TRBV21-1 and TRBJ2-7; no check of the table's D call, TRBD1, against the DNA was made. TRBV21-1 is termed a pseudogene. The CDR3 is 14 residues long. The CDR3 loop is CASPPQGRNYEQYF. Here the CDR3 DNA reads TGTGCCAGTCCCCCCCAGGGTAGGAACTACGAGCAGTACTTC.

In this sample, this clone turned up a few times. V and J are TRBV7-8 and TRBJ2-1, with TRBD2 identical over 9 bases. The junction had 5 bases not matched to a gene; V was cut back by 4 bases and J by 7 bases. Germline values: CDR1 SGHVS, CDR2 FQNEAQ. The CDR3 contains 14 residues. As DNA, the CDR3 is TGTGCCAGCAGCTCGATCCTAGCGGGAAATGAGCAGTTCTTC. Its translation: CASSSILAGNEQFF.

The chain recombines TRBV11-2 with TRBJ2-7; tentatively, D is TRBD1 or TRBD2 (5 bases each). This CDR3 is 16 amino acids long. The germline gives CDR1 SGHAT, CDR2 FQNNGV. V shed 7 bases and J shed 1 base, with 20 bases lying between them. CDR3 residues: CASTTMTGTLSYEQYF. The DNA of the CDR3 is TGTGCCAGCACCACTATGACCGGGACGCTGTCCTACGAGCAGTACTTC. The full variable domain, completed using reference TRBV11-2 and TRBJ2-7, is EAGVAQSPRYKIIEKRQSVAFWCNPISGHATLYWYQQILGQGPKLLIQFQNNGVVDDSQLPKDRFSAERLKGVDSTLKIQPAKLEDSAVYLCASTTMTGTLSYEQYFGPGTRLTVT.

CDR3 protein: CSAEGQGNYGYTF. The CDR3 bases are TGCAGCGCTGAGGGTCAGGGTAACTATGGCTACACCTTC. The J gene is TRBJ1-2, the V gene TRBV29-1, with D perhaps matching TRBD1 (5 bases). Germline V gene lookup returns CDR1 SQVTM and CDR2 ANQGSEA. The germline V and J ends were trimmed by 7 bases and 1 base, with 13 bases remaining between them. CDR3 size: 13 residues.